The 18 T cell receptor beta chains in this list originate from one sample, sequenced in a study of T cells in Graves' hyperthyroidism and ophthalmopathy. What was amplified from RNA transcripts were TCR beta CDR3 regions. First-round RT-PCR of the TCR CDR3 relied on the HTBI primer set. TCRdb analysed the multiplex PCR reads with MiXCR anew, one entry per CDR3 protein. Of 550,000 to 700,000 distinct CDR3 sequences listed, about 15% were seen once; the top ten hold 4.3%. Sequencing used blood. The receptors were sampled from a middle-aged woman with Graves' ophthalmopathy.

This clonotype was seen many times. The rearrangement joins TRBV6-5 to TRBJ2-6; TRBD1 might be the D (5 bases). The CDR3 has 14 residues. The V end lost 2 bases, the J end lost 4 bases, and 6 bases lay between the germline ends. Germline V gene lookup returns CDR1 MNHEY and CDR2 SVGAGI. CDR3 nucleotides: TGTGCCAGCAGTTACAGGGGAGGGGCCAACGTCCTGACTTTC. Protein sequence: CASSYRGGANVLTF.

The J gene is TRBJ2-2, the V gene TRBV10-3; unclear D gene. Germline assignment: CDR1 ENHRY and CDR2 SYGVKD. Trimming removed 3 bases at V and 6 bases at J, with 8 bases between. The CDR3 is 13 amino acids. CDR3 bases: TGTGCCATCAGTGACAGCCTGGCCGGGGAGCTGTTTTTT. This encodes CAISDSLAGELFF.

This chain links TRBV6-1 with TRBJ1-1, with unresolved D. The CDR3 extends over 15 amino acids. In germline, CDR1 is MNHNS, CDR2 SASEGT. The V end lost 8 bases, the J end lost 0 bases, and 16 bases lay between the germline ends. DNA for the CDR3: TGTGCCAGCTCAAACCTCGAACGTCTGAACACTGAAGCTTTCTTT. Encoded protein: CASSNLERLNTEAFF.

This clonotype appeared many times. The genes are TRBV11-1 and TRBJ2-7, with 8 nucleotides matching TRBD1. The CDR3 spans 18 residues. Germline loops: CDR1 SGHAT, CDR2 FQDESV (reference sequence). V gave up 4 bases and J gave up 1 base; unmatched junction bases: 15. The CDR3 spells CASSSQAKSGGPSYEQYF. The CDR3 DNA reads TGTGCCAGCAGCTCCCAAGCGAAGTCAGGGGGCCCTTCCTACGAGCAGTACTTC.

The sample holds many counts of this clonotype. The V and J genes are TRBV6-5 and TRBJ2-3; weak D call: TRBD2 (5 bases). From germline, CDR1 is MNHEY and CDR2 SVGAGI. The CDR3 runs 16 residues. V lost 4 bases, J lost 0 bases, and 14 bases lay in between. The CDR3 DNA is TGTGCCAGCAGTTCCGGGGTTCAGATTAGCACAGATACGCAGTATTTT. Protein sequence: CASSSGVQISTDTQYF.

The sample holds many counts of this clonotype. The rearrangement joins TRBV28 to TRBJ2-7; D might be TRBD1 (5 bases). Germline CDR1 MDHEN, CDR2 SYDVKM. Between the trimmed V and J ends, which lost 5 bases and 0 bases, there was a span of 11 bases. This CDR3 is built from 14 residues. CDR3 bases: TGTGCCAGCAGTATCCCGACAGACTCCTACGAGCAGTACTTC. As protein: CASSIPTDSYEQYF.

There are a few counts of this clonotype. V is TRBV19 and J is TRBJ2-4; TRBD1 agrees at 10 bases. The ends lost 7 bases at V and 1 base at J; junction bases unmatched: 4. CDR3 size: 15 residues. Germline V gives CDR1 LNHDA, CDR2 SQIVND (reference sequence). The CDR3: CASTAGQGAKNIQYF. The CDR3 DNA is TGTGCCAGTACAGCGGGACAGGGGGCCAAAAACATTCAGTACTTC.

This clonotype was counted a few times. The rearrangement uses TRBV7-2 and TRBJ2-5; D is ambiguous. The length of the CDR3 is 13 residues. Trimming shortened V by 3 bases and J by 7 bases, and 12 bases separated the two germline ends. The V gene's germline CDR1 is SGHTA and CDR2 FQGNSA. The CDR3 DNA reads as TGTGCCAGCAGCTTTGGGCTCTTCCGGACCCAGTACTTC. Amino acids: CASSFGLFRTQYF. The complete variable domain, with remaining parts taken from reference TRBV7-2 and TRBJ2-5, reads GAGVSQSPSNKVTEKGKDVELRCDPISGHTALYWYRQSLGQGLEFLIYFQGNSAPDKSGLPSDRFSAERTGGSVSTLTIQRTQQEDSAVYLCASSFGLFRTQYFGPGTRLLVL.

There are many counts of this clonotype. The CDR3 reads CASRRTPGNYGYTF. Written as DNA, the CDR3 is TGTGCCAGCAGAAGGACCCCCGGGAACTATGGCTACACCTTC. The chain carries TRBV27 and TRBJ1-2; no clear D gene. Looked up from germline, CDR1 is MNHEY and CDR2 is SMNVEV (reference sequence). V was cut by 6 bases and J by 2 bases, with 13 bases left in between. This CDR3 region has 14 residues.

Many counts were recorded for this clonotype. The rearrangement links TRBV11-2 to TRBJ2-7, with TRBD2 matching 7 bases. Germline CDR1 is SGHAT and CDR2 is FQNNGV. The CDR3 totals 16 residues. V dropped 0 bases and J dropped 4; count of bases not matched to a gene: 9. The CDR3 region has the DNA TGTGCCAGCAGCTTAGAAGCGGGATCCCCCCTGTACGAGCAGTACTTC. This translates into CASSLEAGSPLYEQYF.

There are many counts of this clonotype. The V gene is TRBV6-5, the J gene TRBJ2-7; no clear D gene. Germline loops: CDR1 MNHEY, CDR2 SVGAGI. With 5 bases removed from V and 2 bases from J, the gap between germline ends came to 10 bases. The CDR3 totals 13 residues. The CDR3 reads CASSTGETYEQYF. The CDR3 nucleotides are TGTGCCAGCAGTACCGGAGAAACCTACGAGCAGTACTTC.

This clonotype came up many times. The chain employs TRBV7-8 and TRBJ2-7; 8 bases line up with TRBD2. The length of the CDR3 is 15 residues. Trimming cost V 5 bases and J 0 bases; bases outside gene matches: 6. Germline V CDR1 and CDR2: SGHVS, FQNEAQ. CDR3 loop: CASSHQRGSSYEQYF. For the CDR3, the DNA is TGTGCCAGCAGCCACCAGCGGGGGAGCTCCTACGAGCAGTACTTC.

This clonotype was recorded many times. The V and J genes are TRBV28 and TRBJ2-2; D is possibly TRBD1 or TRBD2 (5 bases each). The V end was cut by 6 bases, the J end by 2 bases, with 13 bases between. This CDR3 comprises 15 residues. Germline V gives CDR1 MDHEN, CDR2 SYDVKM. The CDR3 nucleotides read TGTGCCAGCAGCGGGACGGGCTTAAACACCGGGGAGCTGTTTTTT. It codes for CASSGTGLNTGELFF.

This clonotype was counted many times. V and J are TRBV28 and TRBJ2-7; 14 positions agree with TRBD2. The junction had 11 bases not matched to a gene; V was cut back by 5 bases and J by 5 bases. CDR3 size: 17 residues. From germline, CDR1 is MDHEN and CDR2 SYDVKM. The CDR3 is CASSPTGLAGVYDEQYF. Here the CDR3 DNA reads TGTGCCAGCAGTCCCACGGGACTAGCGGGAGTTTACGACGAGCAGTACTTC.

This clonotype was observed a few times. This could be a read error, since a much larger clone is one nucleotide away. The chain carries TRBV15 and TRBJ1-5; 7 positions agree with TRBD1. From germline, CDR1 is LNHNV and CDR2 YYDKDF (reference sequence). The length of the CDR3 is 15 residues. V trimming: 4 bases; J trimming: 3 bases; junction bases outside the gene matches: 6. This CDR3 reads CATSKEGAFNQPQHF. Here the CDR3 DNA reads TGTGCCACCAGCAAAGAGGGGGCCTTCAATCAGCCCCAGCATTTT.

This clonotype was found once. An end of the junction differs from the germline gene, which may be a read error. CDR3 loop: CASSQRVGTLNF. The CDR3 DNA is TGTGCCAGCAGCCAACGTGTTGGAACACTTAACTTC. This rearrangement joins TRBV14 to TRBJ2-7; D remains ambiguous. The CDR3 has 12 residues. Germline loops: CDR1 SGHDN, CDR2 FVKESK.

This clonotype was seen repeatedly, ten times or more. The chain couples TRBV29-1 to TRBJ2-2; no clear D. V shed 5 bases and J shed 2 bases, with 3 bases lying between them. Germline CDR1 is SQVTM and CDR2 is ANQGSEA. This CDR3 comprises 11 residues. CDR3 bases: TGCAGCGTTCAAAACACCGGGGAGCTGTTTTTT. It encodes CSVQNTGELFF.

This clonotype came up a few times. The CDR3 nucleotides read TGTGCCAGCAGTTTACGCATGGGGACGGGAACCTACGAGCAGTACTTC. This codes for CASSLRMGTGTYEQYF. The chain uses TRBV28 and TRBJ2-7, with D possibly called TRBD1 or TRBD2 (5 bases each). V was cut by 2 bases and J by 2 bases, with 16 bases left in between. Looked up from germline, CDR1 is MDHEN and CDR2 is SYDVKM. This CDR3 region has 16 residues.